This T cell receptor (beta chain) derives from a study of blood T cell repertoires in COVID-19. TCRdb's copy holds only in-frame clones and misses some; the assay was immunoSEQ multiplex PCR. The repertoire holds hundreds of thousands of clones, with about 83% as singletons. Germline assignment: CDR1 MNHEY and CDR2 SVGEGT. The CDR3 spans 14 residues. Deletions cut 3 bases from V and 4 bases from J, with 10 bases between. V and J are TRBV6-2 or TRBV6-3 and TRBJ1-5, with D perhaps matching TRBD1 (6 bases). This receptor was identified in a woman in her 30s with COVID-19, enrolled during active disease. Specimen: peripheral blood. Here the CDR3 reads CASSYRGQNQPQHF. The CDR3 nucleotides read TGTGCCAGCAGTTATCGTGGACAGAATCAGCCCCAGCATTTT.